This TCR beta chain comes out of a study of tumor-infiltrating lymphocytes in primary liver carcinoma (dated by TCRdb to about 2017). Some background on the complete study: Of the five patients (three men and two women, aged 30 to 69 years), four had hepatocellular carcinoma and one had combined HCC and intrahepatic cholangiocarcinoma. TCRbeta repertoire sequencing, expression microarrays and whole-exome sequencing were combined in the study across five regions of each liver tumor, with adjacent normal tissue and blood also included. The five patients had tumors of stage T1-T3 N0M0, with maximum diameters ranging from roughly 4.2 to 10 cm. High reproducibility was observed for the technical replicate repertoires, with mean shared-clone rates about 0.89 and correlation coefficients above 0.95. A total of approximately 35 specimens from 5 patients underwent TCRbeta repertoire sequencing, comprising around 25 tumor regions, 5 adjacent noncancerous liver tissues and 5 peripheral blood samples. Roughly 3.65 to 7.13 million productive TCRbeta reads were obtained per sample, and no significant difference in read depth was found between tissue types.

Concerning this clonotype: Its target antigen remains unknown. A read error may produce the germline difference seen at one junction end.

Broad study findings and their caveats: Only four or five patients were included in the study, and the authors note that the findings should be validated in a larger study. Repertoire overlap was higher between tumor regions (mean around 36%) than tumor-adjacent (approximately 17%) or tumor-blood (about 15%) pairs, consistent with antigen-driven expansion. Only the TCR beta chain was sequenced, so true repertoire diversity is likely underestimated because unpaired alpha chains were not captured. The top 250 clones accounted for a significantly greater share of the repertoire in tumors than in blood (p = 0.039). Because the samples were bulk and unsorted, CD4+ and CD8+ T cell repertoires could not be compared.

Total RNA and DNA were co-extracted from roughly 18-30 mg of bulk tissue with the AllPrep DNA/RNA mini kit, without cell sorting. Surgical resection was performed in China between 2015 and early 2016 on several patients with histopathologically diagnosed primary liver carcinoma. Patients had chronic HBV infection and were treatment-naive at sampling. Each fresh piece of tumor and adjacent tissue was cut in two, with one half stored in RNAlater at -80 degrees C and the other half sent for histology. For CDR1 and CDR2, the germline V gene lists SQVTM and ANQGSEA. There are 15 amino acids in the CDR3, from cysteine to phenylalanine inclusive. Left in the record is the CDR3 DNA by itself, 45 bases read in frame from the first base. Starting from roughly 500 ng total RNA, TCRbeta-specific cDNA was produced by reverse transcription with a constant-region primer and ProtoScript II reverse transcriptase. Construction of the TCRbeta libraries relied on three nested rounds of multiplex PCR, following a slightly modified ARM-PCR procedure. Each of the first two PCR rounds ran for around 10 cycles using multiplex TRBV1-TRBV30 forward primers together with a Cbeta reverse primer. A final 25-cycle PCR with Deep VentR polymerase added sample barcodes and Illumina adapters. Amplicons of 200-500 bp were gel-purified with a QIAquick gel extraction kit before sequencing. An Illumina HiSeq 2500 was used to sequence the TCRbeta amplicons, generating 250-bp paired-end reads. In the original analysis: Reads were quality-trimmed with Trimmomatic v0.33, and paired reads were merged with FLASH v1.2.11 to recover full CDR3 sequences. V, D and J germline segments were assigned to the rearranged TCRbeta sequences by MiGEC v1.2.1b. Clonotype statistics and Shannon-Wiener diversity indices were computed with VDJtools v1.0.0. Except for diversity analysis, only each sample's 250 most abundant clonotypes were used in subsequent analyses to reduce sampling bias. TCRdb reprocessing: public reads trimmed at Q25 with fastp, clones called with MiXCR, in-frame beta chains kept. Rows are unified per CDR3 protein, each entry keeping the most common DNA and genes. TCRdb's processing, not the authors', yielded these V and J calls. The sample yields under 150,000 distinct CDR3 sequences; less than 75% were counted once. Around 8.1% of the sample lies in the top ten.

Material: tumor-adjacent normal liver tissue. This sequence originates from a woman aged 60-70 years with primary liver carcinoma and hepatitis B virus infection. Here the chain combines TRBV29-1 and TRBJ2-3; the D segment cannot be called with confidence. The nucleotide sequence is TGCAGTGTTGTCTTTTACGGCAGAAGCACAGACACGCAGTATTTT. Protein translation: CSVVFYGRSTDTQYF.